This T cell receptor beta chain stems from a study of blood T cell repertoires in COVID-19. Sequenced by immunoSEQ multiplex PCR; TCRdb stores in-frame clones only, minus some. In the table there are 300,000 to 350,000 clones, roughly 90% of which are singletons. From germline, CDR1 is SQVTM and CDR2 ANQGSEA. The CDR3 length is 13 residues. J was trimmed by 3 bases and V by 7 bases; bases with no gene match: 9. The source of this sequence is a woman aged 40-49 years with COVID-19, enrolled during active disease. The V call is TRBV29-1, the J call TRBJ2-7; 7 bases line up with TRBD1. Sequenced: peripheral blood. In nucleotides, the CDR3 is TGCAGCGCATTAACAGGGGAAGGCTACGAGCAGTACTTC. This sequence encodes CSALTGEGYEQYF.